Listed here are 26 T cell receptor beta chains from one sample, sequenced in a study of human thymus T cells. Data came from immunoSEQ multiplex PCR; TCRdb stores just in-frame clones and leaves some out. The sample includes some 40,000 clones, 85% to 95% of them seen just once. The sample was blood. These receptors came from a boy in the first two years of life with a congenital heart defect but otherwise immunologically healthy.

The V gene is TRBV2, the J gene TRBJ1-2; no definite D call. V was pared by 1 base and J by 2 bases, with 8 bases between. The CDR3 runs to 14 residues. Germline CDR1 SNHLY, CDR2 FYNNEI. The DNA for the CDR3 is TGTGCCAGCAGTGAAGGGATAGGGAACTATGGCTACACCTTC. Protein: CASSEGIGNYGYTF.

The chain is built from TRBV28 and TRBJ1-5; no firm D call. V was trimmed by 7 bases and J by 6 bases, leaving 22 bases between them. The CDR3 runs to 16 residues. In germline, CDR1 is MDHEN, CDR2 SYDVKM. The CDR3 nucleotides read TGTGCCAGCATCGAAGGAACCCCCGGTGCCGGTCAGCCCCAGCATTTT. It translates to CASIEGTPGAGQPQHF.

The chain joins TRBV9 to TRBJ2-3; 7 bases fit TRBD2. V lost 3 bases, J lost 5 bases, and 6 bases stayed unmatched. In germline, CDR1 is SGDLS, CDR2 YYNGEE. This CDR3 region has 14 residues. CDR3 sequence (DNA): TGTGCCAGCAGCGGACCGGGGGGAGGAGATACGCAGTATTTT. Its protein is CASSGPGGGDTQYF.

The table lists this clone with a count of one. V gene TRBV28 combines with J gene TRBJ2-6; D might be TRBD1 (6 bases). V was cut by 8 bases and J by 0 bases, with 14 bases left in between. The CDR3 extends over 16 amino acids. Germline lookup yields CDR1 MDHEN and CDR2 SYDVKM. The CDR3 here is CASSTWTASGANVLTF. The CDR3, as DNA: TGTGCCAGCTCAACTTGGACAGCCTCTGGGGCCAACGTCCTGACTTTC.

The chain couples TRBV9 to TRBJ2-2, with TRBD1 identical over 8 bases. Germline values: CDR1 SGDLS, CDR2 YYNGEE. J was trimmed by 5 bases and V by 0 bases; bases with no gene match: 0. The CDR3 is 14 amino acids. The CDR3 protein is CASSVGQGTGELFF. DNA of the CDR3: TGTGCCAGCAGCGTAGGACAGGGGACCGGGGAGCTGTTTTTT.

V gene TRBV5-5 combines with J gene TRBJ1-1, with TRBD1 as a possible D gene (5 bases). The V gene's germline CDR1 is SGHKS and CDR2 YYEKEE (reference sequence). This CDR3 contains 13 residues. V gave up 1 base and J gave up 4 bases, with 8 bases separating them. The CDR3 here is CASSLWGSTEAFF. DNA of the CDR3: TGTGCCAGCAGCTTGTGGGGGAGCACTGAAGCTTTCTTT.

The chain is built from TRBV4-2 and TRBJ2-5, with D perhaps given as TRBD1 or TRBD2 (6 bases each). The V end was cut by 2 bases, the J end by 5 bases, with 12 bases between. CDR1 and CDR2 from the germline V gene are LGHNA and YNFKEQ. CDR3 length equals 14 residues. The CDR3 sequence: CASSQSGAGETQYF. CDR3 coding DNA: TGTGCCAGCAGCCAATCGGGGGCGGGTGAGACCCAGTACTTC.

This chain uses TRBV28 with TRBJ1-2; D is possibly TRBD1 (5 bases). Germline V gene lookup returns CDR1 MDHEN and CDR2 SYDVKM. The CDR3 loop spans 11 amino acids. V lost 4 bases, J lost 9 bases, and 9 bases lay in between. CDR3 sequence (DNA): TGTGCCAGCAGTTCGCCGGGGCGCTACACCTTC. As protein: CASSSPGRYTF.

The V gene is TRBV6-5, the J gene TRBJ1-3, with D uncertain. The CDR3 covers 14 residues. The V end was cut by 2 bases, the J end by 2 bases, with 7 bases between. Germline CDR1 is MNHEY and CDR2 is SVGAGI. The CDR3 here is CASSYRVPGNTIYF. The CDR3 DNA sequence: TGTGCCAGCAGTTACAGGGTCCCTGGAAACACCATATATTTT.

The sample holds one count of this clone. This chain joins TRBV28 and TRBJ2-5; unclear D gene. This CDR3 region has 11 residues. The V end was cut by 5 bases, the J end by 5 bases, with 6 bases between. Germline-derived CDR1 and CDR2 are MDHEN and SYDVKM. In DNA, the CDR3 is TGTGCCAGCAGTGTGCATGAGACCCAGTACTTC. This translates into CASSVHETQYF.

This clone has a single count. The chain carries TRBV6-1 and TRBJ2-4; D is unresolved. This CDR3 is 12 amino acids long. Trimming left V 6 bases short and J 8 bases short, with 11 bases between. Germline V gives CDR1 MNHNS, CDR2 SASEGT. The CDR3 bases are TGTGCCAGCAGCCCCAGTTTTCACATTCAGTACTTC. It yields the protein CASSPSFHIQYF.

The chain carries TRBV2 and TRBJ2-7; possibly TRBD1 or TRBD2 for D (5 bases each). The CDR3 is made up of 14 amino acids. The V gene's germline CDR1 is SNHLY and CDR2 FYNNEI. V lost 7 bases and J 0 bases, leaving 13 bases between the germline ends. Here the CDR3 reads CASTPGRTSYEQYF. The CDR3 DNA is TGTGCCAGCACCCCGGGACGGACCTCCTACGAGCAGTACTTC.

The DNA of the CDR3 is TGCGCCAGCAGCCAAGATCGGGGGGGGGTCCAGACCACAGATACGCAGTATTTT. Residues: CASSQDRGGVQTTDTQYF. This chain joins TRBV4-3 and TRBJ2-3; 8 nucleotides agree with TRBD2. Germline V gives CDR1 LGHNA, CDR2 YSLEER. The V gene end was trimmed by 0 bases and the J gene end by 2 bases; junction bases not matched to a gene: 10. The CDR3 extends over 18 amino acids.

Only one count was recorded for this clone. The J gene is TRBJ2-7, the V gene TRBV28; D is uncertain. CDR1 and CDR2 from the germline V gene are MDHEN and SYDVKM. The germline V and J ends were trimmed by 4 bases and 2 bases, with 3 bases remaining between them. CDR3 length: 11 residues. DNA of the CDR3: TGTGCCAGCAGTTCCCCCTACGAGCAGTACTTC. It is translated as CASSSPYEQYF.

The rearrangement joins TRBV11-1 to TRBJ1-1; 10 bases align to TRBD1. The CDR3 has 15 residues. Trimming took 5 bases from V and 5 from J; bases not matched to a gene: 8. Looked up from germline, CDR1 is SGHAT and CDR2 is FQDESV (reference sequence). The CDR3 is CASSLMTGGPTEAFF. CDR3 sequence (DNA): TGTGCCAGCAGCCTGATGACAGGGGGCCCAACTGAAGCTTTCTTT.

This chain joins TRBV30 and TRBJ2-1; TRBD2 agrees at 10 bases. J was trimmed by 6 bases and V by 4 bases; bases with no gene match: 0. This CDR3 has 12 residues. Per the germline V gene, CDR1 is GTSNPN and CDR2 is SVGIG (reference sequence). In DNA, the CDR3 is TGTGCCTGGACTAGCGGGGGCAATGAGCAGTTCTTC. Amino acids: CAWTSGGNEQFF.

About this clone: It is likely a read error, because the conserved phenylalanine at the end of the CDR3 is missing. The chain is built from TRBV5-6 and TRBJ1-2; D unresolved. CDR3 length equals 12 residues. Trimming took off 4 bases at V and 7 bases at J, with 11 bases between the two ends. CDR1 is SGHDT, CDR2 YYEEEE, per germline. CDR3 coding DNA: TGTGCCAGCAGCCTGGGAGGGTTTGGCTACACCCTC. Its protein is CASSLGGFGYTL.

The rearrangement joins TRBV30 to TRBJ1-1; D unclear. Germline V gene lookup returns CDR1 GTSNPN and CDR2 SVGIG (reference sequence). V was clipped by 0 bases and J by 5 bases, with 10 bases between them. The CDR3 extends over 13 amino acids. The CDR3 nucleotides read TGTGCCTGGAGTGTACTAGGAGCGACTGAAGCTTTCTTT. Its translation: CAWSVLGATEAFF. The variable domain in full, with the rest retrieved from reference TRBV30 and TRBJ1-1, is SQTIHQWPATLVQPVGSPLSLECTVEGTSNPNLYWYRQAAGRGLQLLFYSVGIGQISSEVPQNLSASRPQDRQFILSSKKLLLSDSGFYLCAWSVLGATEAFFGQGTRLTVV.

The J gene is TRBJ1-2, the V gene TRBV5-6; D not resolved. The germline V gene has CDR1 SGHDT and CDR2 YYEEEE. This CDR3 spans 14 amino acids. V was pared by 0 bases and J by 8 bases, with 14 bases between. The CDR3 nucleotides are TGTGCCAGCAGCTTGGAAGGAGGTGGGATGGGCTACACCTTC. This encodes CASSLEGGGMGYTF. Supplemented by reference TRBV5-6 and TRBJ1-2, the full variable domain reads DAGVTQSPTHLIKTRGQQVTLRCSPKSGHDTVSWYQQALGQGPQFIFQYYEEEERQRGNFPDRFSGHQFPNYSSELNVNALLLGDSALYLCASSLEGGGMGYTFGSGTRLTVV.

V usage is TRBV11-3 and J usage is TRBJ2-5; D is perhaps TRBD1 (6 bases). This CDR3 contains 14 residues. Germline CDR1 reads SGHNT; CDR2 reads YENEEA. Deletions cut 1 base from V and 5 bases from J, with 11 bases between. As DNA, the CDR3 is TGTGCCAGCAGCTTAGGGGGGCGCGGGGAGACCCAGTACTTC. Amino acids: CASSLGGRGETQYF.

The gene calls are TRBV5-1 and TRBJ2-7; 7 positions match TRBD1. Germline CDR1 is SGHRS and CDR2 is YFSETQ. This CDR3 contains 14 residues. J was trimmed by 2 bases and V by 0 bases; bases with no gene match: 2. The CDR3 nucleotides are TGCGCCAGCAGCTTGGCGCAGGGGGCCTACGAGCAGTACTTC. Translation: CASSLAQGAYEQYF.

There are a few counts of this clone. The rearrangement uses TRBV5-1 and TRBJ2-5; 15 nucleotides line up with TRBD2. CDR1 SGHRS and CDR2 YFSETQ come from the germline V gene. V lost 4 bases to trimming and J lost 5 bases; unmatched junction nucleotides: 0. The CDR3 has 14 residues. The CDR3 DNA reads TGCGCCAGCAGCGGACTAGCGGGGGGGGAGACCCAGTACTTC. Its protein product is CASSGLAGGETQYF. The whole variable domain, filled in from reference TRBV5-1 and TRBJ2-5, reads KAGVTQTPRYLIKTRGQQVTLSCSPISGHRSVSWYQQTPGQGLQFLFEYFSETQRNKGNFPGRFSGRQFSNSRSEMNVSTLELGDSALYLCASSGLAGGETQYFGPGTRLLVL.

The chain is built from TRBV4-3 and TRBJ2-5; either TRBD1 or TRBD2 may supply D (5 bases each). The CDR3 has 13 residues. The V and J ends lost 3 bases and 2 bases respectively, with 7 bases between them. Germline values: CDR1 LGHNA, CDR2 YSLEER. The CDR3 nucleotides read TGCGCCAGCAGCCAGGGACCTCAAGAGACCCAGTACTTC. It specifies CASSQGPQETQYF.

The chain links TRBV27 to TRBJ2-5, with 10 bases lining up with TRBD2. The CDR3 consists of 15 residues. The junction had 6 bases not matched to a gene; V was cut back by 8 bases and J by 0 bases. Germline CDR1 and CDR2: MNHEY and SMNVEV (reference sequence). The CDR3 region has the DNA TGTGCCAGCCGTAGCGGGGGGCGGTACCAAGAGACCCAGTACTTC. Protein product: CASRSGGRYQETQYF.

CDR3 loop: CASSYRPRGYNSPLHF. CDR3 nucleotides: TGTGCCAGCAGCTACAGACCCAGGGGGTATAATTCACCCCTCCACTTT. The chain recombines TRBV7-8 with TRBJ1-6; TRBD1 matches at 7 bases. V dropped 4 bases and J dropped 4; count of bases not matched to a gene: 7. Germline V gene sequence: CDR1 SGHVS, CDR2 FQNEAQ. The CDR3 has 16 amino acids.

The rearrangement uses TRBV7-9 and TRBJ2-1; D is unresolved. V was pared by 2 bases and J by 4 bases, with 6 bases between. Germline CDR1 and CDR2: SEHNR and FQNEAQ (reference sequence). The CDR3 is made up of 13 amino acids. CDR3 residues: CASSLSGYNEQFF. For the CDR3, the DNA is TGTGCCAGCAGCTTATCCGGGTACAATGAGCAGTTCTTC.